What follows are 24 T cell receptor beta chains derived from one specimen sequenced in a study of technical replicates of blood from four donors. The method was immunoSEQ multiplex PCR; TCRdb's version includes in-frame clones alone and lacks a portion of them. There are 65,000 to 85,000 clones in the sample; 90% to 95% occur only once, and 0.35% to 0.4% lies in the top ten. Specimen: T cells isolated from PBMCs. These TCRs come from a human donor in good health.

This clone was recorded only once. V and J are TRBV27 and TRBJ2-7; a weak D match, TRBD2 (6 bases). Trimming shortened V by 7 bases and J by 1 base, and 11 bases separated the two germline ends. Germline V gene sequence: CDR1 MNHEY, CDR2 SMNVEV (reference sequence). CDR3 size: 13 residues. The chain's CDR3 is CASIMAGSYEQYF. The DNA for the CDR3 is TGTGCCAGCATCATGGCGGGATCCTACGAGCAGTACTTC.

This chain links TRBV7-3 with TRBJ1-1, with TRBD1 matching 9 bases. The V gene's germline CDR1 is SGHTA and CDR2 FQGTGA. The V gene end was trimmed by 0 bases and the J gene end by 3 bases; junction bases not matched to a gene: 8. This CDR3 contains 17 residues. CDR3 in amino acids: CASSLTGFGDRDTEAFF. CDR3 sequence (DNA): TGTGCCAGCAGCTTAACCGGGTTCGGGGACAGGGACACTGAAGCTTTCTTT.

The chain carries TRBV14 and TRBJ2-7; no clear D gene. The ends were cut back, 1 base at V and 1 base at J, with 8 bases in the middle. Per germline, CDR1 SGHDN and CDR2 FVKESK. There are 14 residues in the CDR3. The CDR3 nucleotides are TGTGCCAGCAGCCAAGTATACCAGTCCTACGAGCAGTACTTC. Protein: CASSQVYQSYEQYF.

The chain links TRBV29-1 to TRBJ1-1, with a possible D match to TRBD1 (5 bases). CDR3 length: 11 residues. The V end lost 5 bases, the J end lost 6 bases, and 10 bases lay between the germline ends. Germline loops: CDR1 SQVTM, CDR2 ANQGSEA. Here the CDR3 DNA reads TGCAGCGTTTGGTTAGGGGCTGAAGCTTTCTTT. Translation: CSVWLGAEAFF.

This chain connects TRBV7-8 to TRBJ2-3; D is unresolved. CDR3 length equals 15 residues. Germline V gives CDR1 SGHVS, CDR2 FQNEAQ. V gave up 6 bases and J gave up 1 base, with 14 bases separating them. The CDR3 nucleotides read TGTGCCAGCAGTACCTCCTCGCAGGGCACAGATACGCAGTATTTT. This gives the protein CASSTSSQGTDTQYF.

V is TRBV2 and J is TRBJ2-5; 9 bases match TRBD2. There are 15 residues in the CDR3. V gave up 5 bases and J gave up 5 bases; unmatched junction bases: 9. Germline V gives CDR1 SNHLY, CDR2 FYNNEI. The CDR3 nucleotides read TGTGCCAGCAGTCTGTCTAGCGGGAATGGGGAGACCCAGTACTTC. Protein sequence: CASSLSSGNGETQYF.

This clone was seen more than once but under ten times. Since no conserved phenylalanine or tryptophan closes the CDR3, a read error is the likely cause. Because the CDR3's place on the DNA is in doubt, the DNA is left out and the CDR3 is given as listed by TCRdb. The chain carries TRBV19 and TRBJ2-4; the table's D call TRBD2 went unverified against the DNA. Germline CDR1 is LNHDA and CDR2 is SQIVND (reference sequence). Including both end residues, the CDR3 is 8 amino acids long. CDR3 loop: CASSSSGI.

This chain connects TRBV28 to TRBJ2-1, with TRBD2 as a possible D gene (5 bases). The CDR3 runs to 12 residues. Between the trimmed V and J ends, which lost 2 bases and 15 bases, there was a span of 14 bases. Germline V gives CDR1 MDHEN, CDR2 SYDVKM. The CDR3 spells CASSLISALTFF. Here the CDR3 DNA reads TGTGCCAGCAGTTTAATTAGCGCTCTTACGTTCTTC.

This chain joins TRBV2 and TRBJ2-7, with D possibly being TRBD2 (6 bases). Per germline, CDR1 SNHLY and CDR2 FYNNEI. The CDR3 contains 17 residues. With 1 base removed from V and 0 bases from J, the gap between germline ends came to 16 bases. CDR3 in amino acids: CASSEGSLIAVSYEQYF. The CDR3 nucleotides are TGTGCCAGCAGTGAAGGGAGTTTGATAGCGGTCTCCTACGAGCAGTACTTC.

The chain uses TRBV5-5 and TRBJ2-7; TRBD1 aligns across 10 bases. After removal of 0 bases from V and 1 base from J, the junction contained 7 bases not matched to a gene. The CDR3 is made up of 17 amino acids. Looked up from germline, CDR1 is SGHKS and CDR2 is YYEKEE (reference sequence). The CDR3 DNA is TGTGCCAGCAGCTTGGTGGGTCGGACAGGGGGATCCTACGAGCAGTACTTC. It specifies CASSLVGRTGGSYEQYF.

The chain has TRBV12-5 and TRBJ2-1; no firm D call. Trimming took off 2 bases at V and 7 bases at J, with 6 bases between the two ends. Germline V gives CDR1 LGHNT, CDR2 FRNRAP. This CDR3 region has 12 residues. The CDR3 nucleotides are TGTGCTAGTGGTTTGCTAGAGAATGAGCAGTTCTTC. It yields the protein CASGLLENEQFF.

The V and J genes are TRBV19 and TRBJ2-7; D is unresolved. The V end was cut by 0 bases, the J end by 6 bases, with 9 bases between. Germline lookup yields CDR1 LNHDA and CDR2 SQIVND (reference sequence). The CDR3 totals 13 residues. CDR3 nucleotide sequence: TGTGCCAGTAGTATAGAGCACTTCCGCGAGCAGTACTTC. Its protein product is CASSIEHFREQYF.

The chain uses TRBV2 and TRBJ1-2; D is ambiguous. Trimming removed 2 bases at V and 4 bases at J, with 11 bases between. This CDR3 spans 14 amino acids. Germline loops: CDR1 SNHLY, CDR2 FYNNEI. The CDR3 DNA sequence: TGTGCCAGCAGTGAAATCGCGGAGGGCTATGGCTACACCTTC. Protein sequence: CASSEIAEGYGYTF.

The chain carries TRBV4-2 and TRBJ2-7, with D perhaps matching TRBD2 (5 bases). The V end lost 1 base, the J end lost 4 bases, and 8 bases lay between the germline ends. CDR1 is LGHNA and CDR2 is YNFKEQ in the germline V gene. This CDR3 comprises 13 residues. CDR3 protein: CASSQAAGYEQYF. CDR3 sequence (DNA): TGTGCCAGCAGCCAAGCTGCGGGTTACGAGCAGTACTTC.

This chain joins TRBV4-1 and TRBJ2-3, with TRBD1 matching over 9 bases. With 0 bases clipped from V and 5 bases from J, the junction kept 6 bases outside the gene matches. The CDR3 is 16 residues long. Germline-derived CDR1 and CDR2 are MGHRA and YSYEKL. CDR3 protein: CASSQEPQGAGDTQYF. Written as DNA, the CDR3 is TGCGCCAGCAGCCAAGAGCCACAGGGGGCAGGAGATACGCAGTATTTT.

The V and J genes are TRBV15 and TRBJ2-2; no clear D. V lost 5 bases, J lost 6 bases, and 7 bases lay in between. CDR3 length: 12 residues. Germline lookup yields CDR1 LNHNV and CDR2 YYDKDF (reference sequence). The chain's CDR3 is CATSAQPGELFF. In DNA, the CDR3 is TGTGCCACCAGCGCACAGCCCGGGGAGCTGTTTTTT.

This chain uses TRBV4-1 with TRBJ2-7, with D maybe TRBD2 (5 bases). Germline CDR1 is MGHRA and CDR2 is YSYEKL. The CDR3 runs 13 residues. The V and J ends lost 4 bases and 4 bases respectively, with 11 bases between them. The CDR3 bases are TGCGCCAGCAGCCTTCGGGAAAGTTACGAGCAGTACTTC. This gives the protein CASSLRESYEQYF.

V gene TRBV7-9 combines with J gene TRBJ1-5; D call uncertain. This CDR3 has 16 residues. Germline V gene sequence: CDR1 SEHNR, CDR2 FQNEAQ (reference sequence). The ends were cut back, 2 bases at V and 4 bases at J, with 15 bases in the middle. CDR3 residues: CASSLPRQVRNQPQHF. The CDR3 nucleotides are TGTGCCAGCAGCTTACCCCGGCAGGTACGTAATCAGCCCCAGCATTTT.

The chain is built from TRBV30 and TRBJ2-7; TRBD2 aligns across 11 bases. CDR1 is GTSNPN and CDR2 is SVGIG in the germline V gene (reference sequence). The CDR3 consists of 17 residues. V trimming: 1 base; J trimming: 1 base; junction bases outside the gene matches: 9. CDR3 amino acids: CAWSARLAGRLSYEQYF. In DNA, the CDR3 is TGTGCCTGGAGTGCTAGACTAGCGGGACGGCTGTCCTACGAGCAGTACTTC.

V usage is TRBV30 and J usage is TRBJ2-7; D not certain. The CDR3 loop spans 13 amino acids. Germline V lookup: CDR1 GTSNPN, CDR2 SVGIG (reference sequence). Trimming cost V 1 base and J 0 bases, with 7 bases left between them. The CDR3 sequence: CAWSARSSYEQYF. In nucleotides, the CDR3 is TGTGCCTGGAGTGCTCGGAGCTCCTACGAGCAGTACTTC.

The V gene is TRBV19, the J gene TRBJ1-2, with 7 bases aligning to TRBD1. V shed 5 bases, J shed 5 bases, and the junction held 8 bases outside the gene matches. Germline V gene lookup returns CDR1 LNHDA and CDR2 SQIVND (reference sequence). CDR3 length: 14 residues. CDR3 sequence (DNA): TGTGCCAGTAGTGGACAGGAGACCCCATATGGCTACACCTTC. It codes for CASSGQETPYGYTF.

For the CDR3, the DNA is TGTGCCAGCAGTGAAGGGGGGGGGAATGAAAAACTGTTTTTT. Translated: CASSEGGGNEKLFF. V usage is TRBV2 and J usage is TRBJ1-4, with D perhaps matching TRBD1 (5 bases). The V and J ends lost 1 base and 5 bases respectively, with 8 bases between them. Germline V CDR1 and CDR2: SNHLY, FYNNEI. There are 14 residues in the CDR3.

This chain uses TRBV7-3 with TRBJ1-1, with D possibly TRBD1 on 6 matching bases. This CDR3 region has 12 residues. Per the germline V gene, CDR1 is SGHTA and CDR2 is FQGTGA. Trimming left V 3 bases short and J 5 bases short, with 7 bases between. The CDR3 is CASSFTGTEAFF. The CDR3 DNA reads TGTGCCAGCAGCTTTACAGGGACTGAAGCTTTCTTT.

The chain combines TRBV9 with TRBJ2-7; D might be TRBD1 (6 bases). Between the trimmed V and J ends, which lost 4 bases and 2 bases, there was a span of 13 bases. This CDR3 is built from 14 residues. Per germline, CDR1 SGDLS and CDR2 YYNGEE. The CDR3, as DNA: TGTGCCAGCAGCAGACAGGAGCCCACCTACGAGCAGTACTTC. Translating gives CASSRQEPTYEQYF. Full variable domain (rest looked up from reference TRBV9 and TRBJ2-7): DSGVTQTPKHLITATGQRVTLRCSPRSGDLSVYWYQQSLDQGLQFLIQYYNGEERAKGNILERFSAQQFPDLHSELNLSSLELGDSALYFCASSRQEPTYEQYFGPGTRLTVT.